The source of this T cell receptor (beta chain) is a study of T cell responses to AZD1222 COVID-19 vaccine. Study conclusions and caveats: Per reports, nearly half of all spike-specific TCRs target regions that are unmutated in variants. The sample set comprised mostly white British donors with more females, and clonal diversity was possibly underestimated.

The repertoire was sequenced with immunoSEQ multiplex PCR; TCRdb's copy has only in-frame clones and lacks some. The sample has over 45,000 clones, approximately 80% seen once. V was clipped by 5 bases and J by 12 bases; unmatched bases: 8. The CDR3 totals 13 residues. Germline values: CDR1 SGHVS, CDR2 FQNEAQ. On this clone itself: As yet, its antigen is unknown.

The rearrangement joins TRBV7-8 to TRBJ2-1, with TRBD2 matching over 9 bases. The sequences come from peripheral blood, collected on day 0 of AZD1222 vaccination. The origin of this receptor is an adult in good health. The CDR3 nucleotides are TGTGCCAGCAGCGCCCTAGCGGGGATGGTGCAGTTCTTC. Amino acid sequence: CASSALAGMVQFF. Looking up the rest from reference TRBV7-8 and TRBJ2-1 gives the full variable domain: GAGVSQSPRYKVAKRGQDVALRCDPISGHVSLFWYQQALGQGPEFLTYFQNEAQLDKSGLPSDRFFAERPEGSVSTLKIQRTQQEDSAVYLCASSALAGMVQFFGPGTRLTVL.